A selection of T cell receptor beta chains follows, all from one sample in a study of blood T cells in healthy people across ages. TCRdb analysed the 5' RACE reads with MiXCR anew, one entry per CDR3 protein. This sample has about 1.6 million distinct CDR3 sequences, with approximately 32% found just once. Material: blood. All receptors come from a woman aged 25 to 39 in good health. The CDR3 runs from the conserved cysteine through the conserved F or W.

j_gene	v_gene	CDR3aa
TRBJ1-2	TRBV5-1	CASSFLGTGGKNYGYTF
TRBJ1-2	TRBV6-5	CASRTGAGYTF
TRBJ2-3	TRBV10-3	CAISLEGMSGGATDTQYF
TRBJ2-1	TRBV7-6	CTSSLVSSGPLTNEQFF
TRBJ2-3	TRBV30	CAWTGGAGTDTQYF
TRBJ2-5	TRBV2	CASSERTSKETQYF
TRBJ2-5	TRBV6-1	CASSGTPSGGYQETQYF
TRBJ2-3	TRBV4-2	CASSQFSGPSDTQYF
TRBJ2-7	TRBV6-6	CASSGEGLYEQYF
TRBJ2-7	TRBV20-1	CSARRGGAATLEQYF
TRBJ2-3	TRBV6-4	CASSKGTAKTDTQYF
TRBJ2-1	TRBV20-1	CSAGDSGGRDNEQFF
TRBJ2-4	TRBV4-1	CASSQGQGAKNIQYF
TRBJ2-5	TRBV6-7	CANSYGLDNGGWETQYF
TRBJ1-4	TRBV12-3/TRBV12-4	CASSPGQNLATNEKLFF
TRBJ2-7	TRBV6-1	CASSEKGRTYEQYF
TRBJ2-1	TRBV24-1	CATSDQVGEQFF
TRBJ2-3	TRBV20-1	CSASPGLDSTDTQYF
TRBJ2-1	TRBV7-8	CASSSYRLAGNNEQFF
TRBJ1-6	TRBV6-1	CASSTQAGGPLHF
TRBJ2-7	TRBV10-2	CASTPGRLYEQYF
TRBJ1-1	TRBV9	CASTPGGGNTEAFF
TRBJ2-7	TRBV7-7	CASSLGRGPSYEQYF
TRBJ1-1	TRBV6-6	CASSYKRPGDTEAFF
TRBJ2-3	TRBV12-3/TRBV12-4	CASSLAIGLADTDAQYF
TRBJ2-1	TRBV6-2/TRBV6-3	CASSKLAGGGNEQFF
TRBJ2-7	TRBV21-1	CASSKQGRSYEQYF
TRBJ2-3	TRBV14	CASSQEGRTDTQYF
TRBJ1-2	TRBV28	CASSSGDRDGYTF
TRBJ2-1	TRBV5-1	CASSLPTGTGSNEQFF
TRBJ2-5	TRBV20-1	CSASPLGKSGSVETQYF
TRBJ2-7	TRBV9	CASSPGLAGKQYF
TRBJ2-7	TRBV27	CASSLSRTPYYEQYF
TRBJ2-3	TRBV27	CASSSVSLPTDTQYF
TRBJ1-2	TRBV4-2	CASSQDKAANYGYTF
TRBJ2-1	TRBV7-9	CASSQGPSGTLNEQFF
TRBJ2-4	TRBV28	CASAQALKNIQYF
TRBJ2-3	TRBV7-2	CACSFQTDTQYF
TRBJ2-2	TRBV6-5	CASSWGDSGELFF
TRBJ2-3	TRBV7-3	CASSPGTQLSTDTQYF
TRBJ2-5	TRBV29-1	CSVDRGTASAETQYF
TRBJ1-2	TRBV30	CAWGGGYGGYTF
-	TRBV20-1	CSADLAGGPGEQYF
TRBJ2-3	TRBV29-1	CSVELWALAGVGSDTQYF
TRBJ2-1	TRBV5-1	CASSLGPWGSSYNEQFF
TRBJ1-1	TRBV24-1	CATSGGRLNTEAFF
TRBJ2-1	TRBV5-1	CASSFRLGGGEQFF
TRBJ1-2	TRBV7-9	CASSLNQGSNYGYTF
TRBJ1-2	TRBV6-1	CATPIRTGIRANYGYTF
TRBJ2-7	TRBV27	CASRERARGFSYEQYF
TRBJ2-7	TRBV20-1	CSATASSYSSYEQYF
TRBJ2-1	TRBV14	CASYLSGSSDEQFF
TRBJ1-1	TRBV4-1	CASSQEGGQTEAFF
TRBJ1-5	TRBV6-5	CASTQITGYQPQHF
TRBJ2-7	TRBV14	CASGGRITYEQYF
TRBJ2-7	TRBV12-3/TRBV12-4	CASSLQGARDEQYF
TRBJ2-6	TRBV20-1	CSASLRLAGTGANVLTF